This T cell receptor (beta chain) was documented in a study of CD4 T cells in relation to SARS-CoV-2 and coronaviruses. General observations from the study: Samples before the pandemic and after infection were not matched within any donor.

V trimming: 1 base; J trimming: 6 bases; junction bases outside the gene matches: 8. CDR3 length: 17 residues. Germline V lookup: CDR1 SGHVS, CDR2 FQNEAQ. Details on this clone: Its antigen is unidentified.

Before the COVID-19 pandemic, during about 2010-2018, CD4+ T cells were taken from unexposed donors. Isolation of CD4+ T cells took place after approximately eleven days in culture. Fresh IL-2 medium replaced half the medium on days 3 and 7. Sequenced by immunoSEQ multiplex PCR; TCRdb stores in-frame clones only, minus some. The profile covers 30,000 or so clones, with approximately 75% appearing a single time and 10% to 15% taken by the ten largest. The source of this sequence is a human donor in good health. What was sequenced was CD4+ T cells from PBMCs, cultured in vitro. The chain has TRBV7-8 and TRBJ2-2, with TRBD2 identical over 10 bases. The CDR3 loop reads CASSLGLGLAGAGELFF. The CDR3 nucleotides read TGTGCCAGCAGCTTAGGATTAGGGCTAGCGGGAGCCGGGGAGCTGTTTTTT.